A selection of T cell receptor beta chains follows, all from one sample in a study of identical twins. MiXCR, run by TCRdb on the 5' RACE reads, gives a single entry per CDR3 protein. This table has roughly 710,000 distinct CDR3 sequences, roughly 6% appearing once. Sequenced input: naive T cells sorted from blood. The receptors come from a man between 18 and 29 years old in good health. CDR3s include the opening cysteine and the closing phenylalanine or tryptophan. A D gene is named only where the DNA matches it firmly. Size is omitted from some rows. Given values are once, few, many or a class for expanded clones.

J: TRBJ2-5; V: TRBV29-1; D: -; size: -; CDR3: CSVDVGGETQYF; DNA: TGCAGCGTTGATGTAGGTGGAGAGACCCAGTACTTC
J: TRBJ2-7; V: TRBV7-2; D: -; size: many; CDR3: CASSLSREWDEQYF; DNA: TGTGCCAGCAGCTTGTCACGGGAGTGGGACGAGCAGTACTTC
J: TRBJ2-3; V: TRBV15; D: -; size: -; CDR3: CATSSRTHLPLTDTQYF; DNA: TGTGCCACCAGCAGTAGGACCCACCTCCCTCTCACAGATACGCAGTATTTT
J: TRBJ2-1; V: TRBV29-1; D: TRBD2; size: many; CDR3: CSVDSRLAGGNEQFF; DNA: TGCAGCGTTGATTCTCGGCTAGCGGGAGGGAATGAGCAGTTCTTC
J: TRBJ2-2; V: TRBV18; D: -; size: many; CDR3: CASSPRIRELFTGELFF; DNA: TGTGCCAGCTCACCACGTATCCGGGAGCTCTTTACCGGGGAGCTGTTTTTT
J: TRBJ2-1; V: TRBV9; D: TRBD2; size: -; CDR3: CASSPRLAGANEQFF; DNA: TGTGCCAGCAGCCCACGACTAGCGGGAGCCAATGAGCAGTTCTTC
J: TRBJ2-1; V: TRBV7-9; D: TRBD2; size: few; CDR3: CASSQVSGRGREQFF; DNA: TGTGCCAGCAGCCAAGTTAGCGGGAGAGGACGTGAGCAGTTCTTC
J: TRBJ2-6; V: TRBV4-1; D: -; size: many; CDR3: CASSQGGWANVLTF; DNA: TGCGCCAGCAGCCAGGGAGGCTGGGCCAACGTCCTGACTTTC
J: TRBJ2-3; V: TRBV10-3; D: -; size: -; CDR3: CAITPSGAVDTQYF; DNA: TGTGCCATCACCCCATCGGGCGCGGTAGATACGCAGTATTTT
J: TRBJ1-6; V: TRBV7-9; D: -; size: many; CDR3: CASSLVDSPLHF; DNA: TGTGCCAGCAGCTTAGTGGATTCACCCCTCCACTTT
J: TRBJ2-3; V: TRBV24-1; D: -; size: -; CDR3: CATSGIGFTDTQYF; DNA: TGTGCCACCAGTGGTATAGGGTTTACAGATACGCAGTATTTT
J: TRBJ1-3; V: TRBV6-1; D: TRBD1; size: few; CDR3: CAAGTGGSLNTIYF; DNA: TGTGCCGCTGGGACAGGGGGCTCTCTCAACACCATATATTTT
J: TRBJ2-5; V: TRBV25-1; D: TRBD1; size: -; CDR3: CASSDGDRWRETQYF; DNA: TGTGCCAGCAGTGATGGGGACAGGTGGAGAGAGACCCAGTACTTC
J: TRBJ2-1; V: TRBV10-3; D: -; size: -; CDR3: CAISDLAVSYNEQFF; DNA: TGTGCCATCAGTGATTTGGCGGTCTCCTACAATGAGCAGTTCTTC
J: TRBJ2-7; V: TRBV20-1; D: -; size: many; CDR3: CSASGTVYSYEQYF; DNA: TGCAGTGCTAGCGGGACGGTCTACTCCTACGAGCAGTACTTC
J: TRBJ2-1; V: TRBV9; D: -; size: -; CDR3: CASSTQERSSYNEQFF; DNA: TGTGCCAGCAGCACTCAGGAACGCAGCTCCTACAATGAGCAGTTCTTC
J: TRBJ2-1; V: TRBV29-1; D: TRBD1; size: many; CDR3: CSVPGQGPFPNENEQFF; DNA: TGCAGCGTACCGGGACAGGGGCCCTTCCCCAACGAAAATGAGCAGTTCTTC
J: TRBJ2-1; V: TRBV6-2/TRBV6-3; D: -; size: few; CDR3: CASSSLSSEQFF; DNA: TGTGCCAGCAGTTCCCTTAGCAGTGAGCAGTTCTTC
J: TRBJ2-7; V: TRBV6-5; D: -; size: -; CDR3: CASSYTAEKYEQYF; DNA: TGTGCCAGCAGTTACACGGCGGAGAAATACGAGCAGTACTTC
J: TRBJ1-3; V: TRBV12-3/TRBV12-4; D: -; size: many; CDR3: CASSPGILSGNTIYF; DNA: TGTGCCAGCAGTCCCGGGATCCTCTCTGGAAACACCATATATTTT
J: TRBJ2-2; V: TRBV5-6; D: -; size: many; CDR3: CASSTTNTGELFF; DNA: TGTGCCAGCAGCACAACGAACACCGGGGAGCTGTTTTTT
J: TRBJ2-3; V: TRBV6-4; D: -; size: many; CDR3: CASSDGFRGDTQYF; DNA: TGTGCCAGCAGTGACGGATTCAGAGGGGATACGCAGTATTTT
J: TRBJ2-1; V: TRBV6-2/TRBV6-3; D: -; size: many; CDR3: CASSYLTGPLGARSYNEQFF; DNA: TGTGCCAGCAGTTACCTTACCGGGCCGTTGGGGGCTCGGTCCTACAATGAGCAGTTCTTC
J: TRBJ2-1; V: TRBV5-1; D: -; size: many; CDR3: CASSLSPTSVGSYNEQFF; DNA: TGCGCCAGCAGCTTGTCTCCTACCTCAGTTGGCTCCTACAATGAGCAGTTCTTC
J: TRBJ2-1; V: TRBV20-1; D: -; size: many; CDR3: CSARVAGRNEQFF; DNA: TGCAGTGCTAGAGTAGCTGGACGGAATGAGCAGTTCTTC
J: TRBJ1-4; V: TRBV5-1; D: -; size: many; CDR3: CASSPLATNEKLFF; DNA: TGCGCCAGCAGCCCTCTAGCAACTAATGAAAAACTGTTTTTT
J: TRBJ2-2; V: TRBV9; D: TRBD1; size: many; CDR3: CASDRVNTGELFF; DNA: TGTGCCAGCGACAGGGTCAACACCGGGGAGCTGTTTTTT
J: TRBJ2-7; V: TRBV20-1; D: TRBD2; size: -; CDR3: CSARDPGGSLSYEQYF; DNA: TGCAGTGCTAGAGATCCGGGCGGGAGCCTCTCCTACGAGCAGTACTTC
J: TRBJ2-1; V: TRBV4-2; D: TRBD2; size: many; CDR3: CASSQPGGIAYNEQFF; DNA: TGTGCCAGCAGCCAACCCGGGGGGATAGCATACAATGAGCAGTTCTTC
J: TRBJ2-2; V: TRBV3-1; D: -; size: few; CDR3: CASSGGSVANTGELFF; DNA: TGTGCCAGCAGCGGGGGGTCGGTCGCGAACACCGGGGAGCTGTTTTTT
J: TRBJ2-2; V: TRBV5-1; D: TRBD1; size: many; CDR3: CASTKTGRAGELFF; DNA: TGCGCCAGCACAAAGACAGGGCGGGCCGGGGAGCTGTTTTTT
J: TRBJ2-1; V: TRBV20-1; D: TRBD1; size: many; CDR3: CSAKDRDSYNEQFF; DNA: TGCAGTGCTAAGGACAGGGACTCCTACAATGAGCAGTTCTTC
J: TRBJ2-5; V: TRBV3-1; D: TRBD2; size: many; CDR3: CASSQPGGETQYF; DNA: TGTGCCAGCAGCCAACCGGGGGGAGAGACCCAGTACTTC
J: TRBJ2-2; V: TRBV19; D: TRBD2; size: many; CDR3: CASSATSGNTGELFF; DNA: TGTGCCAGTAGTGCTACTAGCGGAAACACCGGGGAGCTGTTTTTT
J: TRBJ2-1; V: TRBV19; D: TRBD2; size: many; CDR3: CASSSPSLASSYNEQFF; DNA: TGTGCCAGTAGTAGCCCCTCACTAGCGAGCTCCTACAATGAGCAGTTCTTC
J: TRBJ2-7; V: TRBV7-2; D: TRBD1; size: many; CDR3: CASSPDREIGSYEQYF; DNA: TGTGCCAGCAGCCCCGACAGGGAAATAGGCTCCTACGAGCAGTACTTC
J: TRBJ1-1; V: TRBV12-3/TRBV12-4; D: -; size: -; CDR3: CASSLRGFAAFF; DNA: TGTGCCAGCAGTTTACGCGGGTTTGCTGCTTTCTTT
J: TRBJ2-3; V: TRBV7-9; D: TRBD2; size: -; CDR3: CASSPDWVAGVLDTQYF; DNA: TGTGCCAGCAGCCCGGACTGGGTAGCGGGAGTTTTAGATACGCAGTATTTT
J: TRBJ2-3; V: TRBV5-4; D: TRBD1; size: few; CDR3: CASSPKQGAGDTQYF; DNA: TGTGCCAGCAGCCCGAAACAGGGGGCAGGAGATACGCAGTATTTT
J: TRBJ2-3; V: TRBV5-1; D: TRBD1; size: -; CDR3: CASSRGETGGLATQYF; DNA: TGCGCCAGCAGCCGAGGGGAGACAGGGGGCCTTGCTACGCAGTATTTT
J: TRBJ2-5; V: TRBV18; D: -; size: -; CDR3: CASSPKAQGGETQYF; DNA: TGTGCCAGCTCACCAAAGGCGCAGGGGGGAGAGACCCAGTACTTC
J: TRBJ2-6; V: TRBV29-1; D: -; size: -; CDR3: CSAGLLSGANVLTF; DNA: TGCAGCGCAGGACTGCTCTCTGGGGCCAACGTCCTGACTTTC
J: TRBJ2-1; V: TRBV7-6; D: -; size: few; CDR3: CASSRGLGAPNEQFF; DNA: TGTGCCAGCAGTCGGGGGTTAGGGGCCCCAAATGAGCAGTTCTTC
J: TRBJ2-5; V: TRBV4-2; D: TRBD2; size: -; CDR3: CASSQASGLAGVRETQYF; DNA: TGTGCCAGCAGCCAAGCATCGGGACTAGCGGGAGTTAGGGAGACCCAGTACTTC
J: TRBJ2-7; V: TRBV5-1; D: -; size: -; CDR3: CASSPHSEYSYEQYF; DNA: TGCGCCAGCAGCCCTCACTCCGAGTACTCCTACGAGCAGTACTTC
J: TRBJ2-1; V: TRBV30; D: -; size: -; CDR3: CAWSVSSSYNEQFF; DNA: TGTGCCTGGAGTGTATCTAGCTCCTACAATGAGCAGTTCTTC
J: TRBJ2-3; V: TRBV4-2; D: TRBD2; size: many; CDR3: CASTPLGGGPDTQYF; DNA: TGTGCCAGCACCCCGCTTGGGGGAGGGCCAGATACGCAGTATTTT
J: TRBJ1-5; V: TRBV24-1; D: TRBD1; size: -; CDR3: CATSDDRGVQPQHF; DNA: TGTGCCACCAGTGATGACAGGGGAGTTCAGCCCCAGCATTTT
J: TRBJ2-1; V: TRBV15; D: TRBD2; size: many; CDR3: CATSTGTSGNNEQFF; DNA: TGTGCCACCAGCACTGGGACTAGCGGAAACAATGAGCAGTTCTTC
J: TRBJ2-3; V: TRBV27; D: -; size: many; CDR3: CASSLGQPGPTDTQYF; DNA: TGTGCCAGCAGTTTGGGTCAGCCAGGGCCCACAGATACGCAGTATTTT
J: TRBJ2-3; V: TRBV5-1; D: TRBD2; size: many; CDR3: CASSLASGRQTDTQYF; DNA: TGCGCCAGCAGTCTTGCTAGCGGGAGACAAACGGATACGCAGTATTTT
J: TRBJ1-5; V: TRBV30; D: -; size: few; CDR3: CAWSVDRTSQPQHF; DNA: TGTGCCTGGAGTGTTGACAGAACGAGTCAGCCCCAGCATTTT